This T cell receptor (beta chain) came from a study of blood T cell repertoires in COVID-19 (TCRdb year 2020). Regarding the study in general: Collaborator samples came from the United States, Italy and Spain and covered acute and convalescent phases of COVID-19. The prospective study material was composed of cDNA or gDNA derived from T cells, B-cell-depleted T cells, or PBMCs. Subjects who had been exposed to COVID-19, were actively infected with it, or had recovered from it provided the deeply sampled blood TCRbeta repertoires that made up the dataset. The repertoires were released in a freely available public database meant as a resource for research on the immune response to SARS-CoV-2. Samples were obtained from the ongoing ImmuneRACE study (first 160 participants) and from 1,200 or so subjects provided by 6 global collaborators. The sample metadata nearly always contained a de-identified subject ID, COVID-19 status, age in years and sex. Where HLA class I and class II types were available, the types were taken from metadata supplied by the sample provider, not from assay-based typing. Here is what the overall study found, with its caveats: The quantity of clinical and demographic metadata differed by source and by participant and was supplied without curation.

TCRbeta CDR3 regions were amplified from genomic DNA using the immunoSEQ Assay, a bias-controlled multiplex PCR. The authors' pipeline ran thus. Within the assay, amplification of reference gene primers was used to estimate how many nucleated cells each sample contained. To quantify the absolute abundance of each unique TCRbeta CDR3 rearrangement, sequence reads were collapsed and filtered. For each sample, productive Simpson clonality was calculated as the square root of Simpson's diversity index over productive rearrangements. TCRdb took this table from immuneACCESS and kept in-frame rearrangements with V and J called. Such tables lack part of the clones; where checked against another copy, unresolved V genes explain under half of the gap, and the rest is unexplained. V and J calls and clone size are copied from that table; D and trimming were computed from the DNA. The sample data list roughly 140,000 clones, and 70% to 85% of these were observed just once. The ten largest clones represent 5.5% to 8% of the sample.

Collaborating institutions collected whole blood in K2EDTA tubes following their own protocols. For TCRbeta analysis, collaborator samples were shipped as frozen whole blood, as isolated PBMCs, or as DNA extracted from either sample type. About this clone itself: There is no known antigen for this receptor. It has no much larger one-base neighbor in the sample; base qualities were not kept.

This sequence originates from a human donor in a cohort sampled during active COVID-19. Source material: peripheral blood.

Here the CDR3 is given as CASSHRTSGVPTKHQETQYF. The nucleotide sequence reads TGTGCCAGCAGCCATCGGACTAGCGGGGTACCCACTAAGCATCAAGAGACCCAGTACTTC. The V gene is TRBV7-3 and the J gene is TRBJ2-5, with 12 bases matching TRBD2. Germline trimming amounts to 5 bases on V and 2 bases on J, with 18 as the count of junction bases outside the gene matches. Measured from the cysteine to the phenylalanine, the CDR3 is 20 residues long. Only the CDR3 part of the read is kept: 60 bases, read in frame from the first base. The germline V gene provides CDR1 SGHTA and CDR2 FQGTGA.